The T cell receptor beta chain under discussion was sequenced for a study of T cells in women clearing cervical HPV infection. About the research overall: With HLA typing for only a few women, HLA confounding remains possible.

Remarks on this clone: Its antigen is not identified. The read ends 3 residues before the CDR3 terminus; that terminus is restored from the germline J gene.

Germline V gene lookup returns CDR1 GTSNPN and CDR2 SVGIG (reference sequence). The CDR3 runs 16 residues. V was clipped by 3 bases and J by 2 bases, with 19 bases between them. Study-wide points: Cases carried less TRBV6-7 than controls: roughly 0.11% versus 0.16%. T-cell numbers per sample were unknown and may explain richness differences.

Genomic DNA, averaging approximately 1,300 ng per sample, yielded TCR beta CDR3 via immunoSEQ. Sequencing used immunoSEQ multiplex PCR; TCRdb keeps in-frame clones, though not all of them. This repertoire comprises 36,000 or so clones; its ten largest clones make up roughly 6.5%. V is TRBV30 and J is TRBJ1-1, with a possible D match to TRBD1 (6 bases). Sequenced sample: blood buffy coat. This clonotype was obtained from a woman aged 18 to 75 with a cervical HPV16 infection that either progressed to CIN3+ or cleared (not recorded which). CDR3: CAWRAAKQGKNTEAFF. The part of the CDR3 DNA that was read is TGTGCCTGGAGGGCCGCCAAACAGGGAAAAAACACTGAA.